These T cell receptor beta chains were read from a single sample in a study of identical twins. TCRdb reprocessed the 5' RACE reads with MiXCR, giving one entry per CDR3 protein. The sample records some 500,000 distinct CDR3 sequences, around 20% being singletons. This sample was shared with a second study, whose subject was T cells expressing NK-cell markers.

The material sequenced was CD4+ T cells sorted from blood. These receptor sequences come from a young woman in good health. Each CDR3 is given with its conserved first and last residue. D genes are given only for firm matches. Size tells how often a clone was seen (once, few, many) or the class of an expanded clone, and some rows leave it out.

V gene	D gene	clone size	J gene	CDR3 protein	CDR3 DNA
TRBV29-1	TRBD2	few	TRBJ2-7	CSVRTSGDYEQYF	TGCAGCGTGCGGACTAGCGGAGATTACGAGCAGTACTTC
TRBV20-1	NA	NA	TRBJ1-5	CSAALRDSNQPQHF	TGCAGTGCCGCACTTAGGGATAGCAATCAGCCCCAGCATTTT
TRBV20-1	NA	few	TRBJ2-1	CSGRLYNEQFF	TGCAGTGGGAGGCTCTACAATGAGCAGTTCTTC
TRBV20-1	TRBD1	NA	TRBJ1-4	CSARDRTGDEKLFF	TGCAGTGCTAGAGACCGGACAGGGGATGAAAAACTGTTTTTT
TRBV6-1	NA	NA	TRBJ1-6	CASRDGWVGSPLHF	TGTGCCAGCAGAGACGGGTGGGTGGGATCACCCCTCCACTTT
TRBV10-3	NA	NA	TRBJ1-2	CAISDREGGYTF	TGTGCCATCAGTGACAGGGAGGGAGGCTACACCTTC
TRBV5-1	TRBD2	NA	TRBJ2-1	CASSQLAGASNEQFF	TGCGCCAGCAGCCAACTAGCGGGAGCTAGCAATGAGCAGTTCTTC
TRBV29-1	NA	few	TRBJ2-7	CSAVGNFYEQYF	TGCAGCGCCGTCGGTAACTTCTACGAGCAGTACTTC
TRBV5-1	NA	few	TRBJ2-2	CASSDVGTGELFF	TGCGCCAGCAGCGATGTGGGGACCGGGGAGCTGTTTTTT
TRBV5-6	NA	NA	TRBJ2-2	CASSLRYGQTIKTNTGELFF	TGTGCCAGCAGCCTGAGGTATGGACAGACAATAAAAACGAACACCGGGGAGCTGTTTTTT
TRBV24-1	NA	many	TRBJ2-5	CATSAPRKTAGETQYF	TGTGCCACCAGTGCCCCCCGCAAGACGGCGGGGGAGACCCAGTACTTC
TRBV6-5	NA	NA	TRBJ2-7	CASSYSSRPMIEQYF	TGTGCCAGCAGTTATTCGAGTCGGCCCATGATCGAGCAGTACTTC
TRBV5-1	TRBD2	many	TRBJ2-1	CASSLLAGVNNEQFF	TGCGCCAGCAGCTTACTAGCGGGAGTTAACAATGAGCAGTTCTTC
TRBV29-1	NA	many	TRBJ2-1	CSVAHNEQFF	TGCAGCGTTGCCCACAATGAGCAGTTCTTC
TRBV6-1	TRBD1	few	TRBJ2-7	CATTVGQADYEQYF	TGTGCCACCACCGTGGGACAGGCAGACTACGAGCAGTACTTC
TRBV12-3/TRBV12-4	TRBD2	NA	TRBJ2-5	CASSRLAGNYQETQYF	TGTGCCAGCAGTCGACTAGCGGGGAACTACCAAGAGACCCAGTACTTC
TRBV28	TRBD1	NA	TRBJ2-5	CASSWTGGKETQYF	TGTGCCAGCAGTTGGACAGGGGGCAAAGAGACCCAGTACTTC
TRBV10-3	NA	NA	TRBJ1-1	CAIKWGDAEAFF	TGTGCCATCAAGTGGGGGGATGCTGAAGCTTTCTTT
TRBV6-1	TRBD1	NA	TRBJ2-3	CASSKGQIDTDTQYF	TGTGCCAGCAGCAAGGGACAGATAGACACAGATACGCAGTATTTT
TRBV20-1	NA	NA	TRBJ2-3	CSASDRRGGDTQYF	TGCAGTGCTAGTGATCGGCGCGGTGGGGATACGCAGTATTTT
TRBV6-5	NA	many	TRBJ1-5	CASRKRNQPQHF	TGTGCCAGCAGGAAGAGGAATCAGCCCCAGCATTTT
TRBV10-3	NA	few	TRBJ2-7	CAIRDKGIYEQYF	TGTGCCATCAGGGACAAGGGAATCTACGAGCAGTACTTC
TRBV12-3/TRBV12-4	NA	NA	TRBJ2-7	CASSLRDQSYEQYF	TGTGCCAGCAGTCTCCGGGACCAATCCTACGAGCAGTACTTC
TRBV12-3/TRBV12-4	TRBD1	NA	TRBJ1-3	CASSFRDRGYRPSGNTIYF	TGTGCCAGCAGTTTTAGGGACAGGGGTTACCGGCCCTCTGGAAACACCATATATTTT
TRBV5-1	TRBD2	NA	TRBJ2-1	CASSQIAGVAYNEQFF	TGCGCCAGCAGCCAAATAGCGGGGGTGGCCTACAATGAGCAGTTCTTC
TRBV6-1	NA	few	TRBJ2-7	CASSPRDSQPEQYF	TGTGCCAGCAGCCCTCGGGACTCCCAACCCGAGCAGTACTTC
TRBV7-2	NA	few	TRBJ1-1	CASSRTSGGTEAFF	TGTGCCAGCAGCCGCACATCGGGGGGCACTGAAGCTTTCTTT
TRBV7-2	TRBD2	NA	TRBJ2-1	CASSSPNGRFYNEQFF	TGTGCCAGCAGCTCCCCCAACGGGAGGTTCTACAATGAGCAGTTCTTC
TRBV6-5	NA	NA	TRBJ2-4	CASSNQGTQYF	TGTGCCAGCAGCAATCAGGGCACTCAGTACTTC
TRBV12-3/TRBV12-4	NA	few	TRBJ1-1	CASSWGGYTEAFF	TGTGCCAGCAGTTGGGGGGGTTACACTGAAGCTTTCTTT
TRBV20-1	TRBD2	few	TRBJ2-2	CSAGSGGQGELFF	TGCAGTGCAGGAAGCGGGGGCCAGGGGGAGCTGTTTTTT
TRBV10-3	TRBD1	NA	TRBJ1-1	CAISVGGGANTEAFF	TGTGCCATCAGTGTCGGAGGGGGCGCGAACACTGAAGCTTTCTTT
TRBV27	TRBD1	NA	TRBJ2-7	CASSSPGTGGPYEQYF	TGTGCCAGCAGTTCGCCCGGGACAGGGGGCCCTTACGAGCAGTACTTC
TRBV25-1	NA	few	TRBJ2-1	CASSEFGGDYNEQFF	TGTGCCAGCAGTGAATTCGGGGGCGACTACAATGAGCAGTTCTTC
TRBV6-1	TRBD2	NA	TRBJ2-7	CASSRRTSGRVQGSYEQYF	TGTGCCAGCAGTCGCCGGACTAGCGGGAGGGTTCAGGGGTCCTACGAGCAGTACTTC
TRBV3-1	NA	many	TRBJ2-2	CASSQSPGLNTGELFF	TGTGCCAGCAGCCAATCCCCAGGGCTTAACACCGGGGAGCTGTTTTTT
TRBV29-1	TRBD1	NA	TRBJ2-7	CSVVRDRAINEQYF	TGCAGCGTTGTCCGGGACAGGGCTATCAACGAGCAGTACTTC
TRBV6-5	NA	once	TRBJ2-3	CASSYSGGGRTDTQYF	TGTGCCAGCAGTTACTCGGGAGGGGGCAGGACAGATACGCAGTATTTT
TRBV29-1	NA	few	TRBJ2-1	CSVVSRTNEQFF	TGCAGCGTTGTATCTAGGACAAATGAGCAGTTCTTC
TRBV6-1	TRBD2	NA	TRBJ2-1	CATRGGFSYNEQFF	TGTGCCACCCGCGGGGGGTTCTCCTACAATGAGCAGTTCTTC
TRBV12-3/TRBV12-4	TRBD1	NA	TRBJ2-7	CASSYTSTGGNEQYF	TGTGCCAGCAGTTACACCTCGACAGGGGGGAACGAGCAGTACTTC
TRBV5-1	NA	NA	TRBJ1-1	CASSGTQGGLTEAFF	TGCGCCAGCAGCGGGACACAGGGAGGGCTCACTGAAGCTTTCTTT
TRBV5-4	NA	NA	TRBJ1-1	CASTRNPGESNTEAFF	TGTGCCAGCACTCGTAATCCAGGGGAGTCGAACACTGAAGCTTTCTTT
TRBV15	TRBD2	few	TRBJ2-1	CATSRDVTSGKEQFF	TGTGCCACCAGCAGAGATGTCACTAGCGGGAAGGAGCAGTTCTTC
TRBV12-3/TRBV12-4	NA	NA	TRBJ1-5	CASSPRAKPQHF	TGTGCCAGCAGTCCCAGGGCGAAGCCCCAGCATTTT
TRBV10-3	TRBD2	many	TRBJ2-7	CATQGGSGSNYEQYF	TGTGCCACCCAAGGCGGTAGCGGGAGTAACTACGAGCAGTACTTC
TRBV5-1	NA	many	TRBJ2-5	CASSTGAQATKETQYF	TGCGCCAGCAGTACGGGGGCACAGGCGACAAAAGAGACCCAGTACTTC
TRBV11-2	NA	NA	TRBJ2-1	CASSHGRHNEQFF	TGTGCCAGCAGCCATGGACGACACAATGAGCAGTTCTTC
TRBV6-2/TRBV6-3	NA	NA	TRBJ2-7	CASSSGAHSYEQYF	TGTGCCAGCAGCTCCGGGGCCCACTCCTACGAGCAGTACTTC
TRBV7-2	TRBD2	NA	TRBJ2-5	CASSPSGKRETQYF	TGTGCCAGCAGCCCTAGCGGGAAACGAGAGACCCAGTACTTC
TRBV12-3/TRBV12-4	NA	few	TRBJ1-5	CASSLMAGFDQPQHF	TGTGCCAGCAGTTTGATGGCCGGGTTTGATCAGCCCCAGCATTTT
TRBV5-6	TRBD1	NA	TRBJ1-2	CASSPPAGGYGYTF	TGTGCCAGCAGCCCGCCGGCAGGGGGTTATGGCTACACCTTC
TRBV6-1	TRBD2	few	TRBJ2-7	CASSPGPISTSGYEQYF	TGTGCCAGCAGTCCGGGACCCATTTCGACTAGCGGATACGAGCAGTACTTC
TRBV20-1	TRBD1	NA	TRBJ1-1	CRAGQGSTEAFF	TGCAGGGCCGGACAGGGAAGCACTGAAGCTTTCTTT
TRBV20-1	TRBD1	NA	TRBJ1-1	CSARPGGASTEAFF	TGCAGTGCTAGACCAGGGGGGGCAAGTACTGAAGCTTTCTTT
TRBV18	NA	NA	TRBJ2-1	CASSPPGRSEQFF	TGTGCCAGCTCACCACCCGGACGCAGTGAGCAGTTCTTC
TRBV29-1	TRBD1	few	TRBJ2-3	CSAGDRGADTQYF	TGCAGCGCGGGGGACAGGGGAGCAGATACGCAGTATTTT
TRBV20-1	NA	NA	TRBJ2-2	CSARGRGRGTGELFF	TGCAGTGCTAGGGGTCGGGGGCGCGGCACCGGGGAGCTGTTTTTT
TRBV14	NA	many	TRBJ2-5	CASGEGETQYF	TGTGCCAGCGGAGAAGGGGAGACCCAGTACTTC